The 27 T cell receptor beta chains given below trace back to one sample, sequenced in a study of immune characterization of retroperitoneal liposarcoma. TCRdb redid the calling of the PCR reads with MiXCR, one entry per CDR3 protein. The table lists about 7,300 distinct CDR3 sequences, around 29% of them singletons. Sequencing input: blood. The receptors were gathered from a male donor with retroperitoneal liposarcoma.

The CDR3 loop reads CASSYGQSYEQYF. The DNA for the CDR3 is TGTGCCAGCAGTTACGGACAGTCCTACGAGCAGTACTTC. The J gene is TRBJ2-1, the V gene TRBV6-6; tentatively, D is TRBD1 (6 bases). The assigned J gene may be wrong: the sequence end matches TRBJ2-7 better. CDR1 and CDR2 (germline): MNHNY, SVGAGI (reference sequence). CDR3 length equals 13 residues.

This sequence joins TRBV12-3 or TRBV12-4 and TRBJ1-2; D is uncertain. CDR3 length: 13 amino acids. V shed 2 bases and J shed 3 bases, with 7 bases lying between them. The CDR3 coding sequence is TGTGCCAGCAGTTTAAGGCGGGACTATGGCTACACCTTC. Encoded protein: CASSLRRDYGYTF.

There are a few counts of this clonotype. The chain is built from TRBV6-8 and TRBJ2-1, with D possibly matching TRBD1 (8 bases). Judging by the DNA end, TRBJ2-7 fits better; the J call may be wrong. The CDR3 spans 14 residues. Germline V gene data show CDR1 as MNHGY and CDR2 as SAAAGT. The CDR3, as DNA: TGTGCCAGCAGCTTACAGGGGGGGATTTACGAGCAGTACTTC. It specifies CASSLQGGIYEQYF.

This clonotype was observed many times. The chain combines TRBV12-3 or TRBV12-4 with TRBJ1-1; tentatively, D is TRBD1 (6 bases). The CDR3 is made up of 15 amino acids. V lost 5 bases to trimming and J lost 4 bases, with 17 bases between them. CDR3 sequence (DNA): TGTGCCAGCAGTCGAGTAGGAACAGGGTCCACTGAAGCTTTCTTT. Encoded protein: CASSRVGTGSTEAFF.

This clonotype has more than one count but fewer than ten. The chain recombines TRBV6-1 with TRBJ2-1; perhaps D is TRBD1 or TRBD2 (5 bases each). The CDR3 consists of 14 residues. V lost 2 bases to trimming and J lost 13 bases, with 18 bases between them. CDR1 is MNHNS and CDR2 is SASEGT in the germline V gene. DNA of the CDR3: TGTGCCAGCAGTGAATTGGGTAGAGGGGAGACCCAGTTCTTC. Its translation: CASSELGRGETQFF.

This chain uses TRBV29-1 with TRBJ1-1; D not resolved. The CDR3 has 14 amino acids. Trimming removed 5 bases from V and 1 base from J, with 14 bases in between. The germline V gene encodes CDR1 SQVTM and CDR2 ANQGSEA. The CDR3, as DNA: TGCAGCGTTAGGAGGGCCACTGGGAACACTGAAGCTTTCTTT. Translated: CSVRRATGNTEAFF.

As to this clonotype: A much larger clonotype is one base distant, so this may be a read error. No conserved phenylalanine or tryptophan is present at the end of the CDR3, so a read error is the likely explanation. The chain recombines TRBV6-5 with TRBJ2-1; the D is unclear. The J call is in doubt because the DNA end fits TRBJ2-7 better. CDR1 is MNHEY, CDR2 SVGAGI, per germline. CDR3 length: 13 amino acids. This CDR3 reads CASSPHLLYEQYI. DNA of the CDR3: TGTGCCAGCAGTCCCCACCTTTTATACGAGCAGTACATC.

This clonotype has a count of ten or more. The chain has TRBV6-1 and TRBJ2-5; 9 nucleotides agree with TRBD2. The CDR3 spans 17 residues. Per the germline V gene, CDR1 is MNHNS and CDR2 is SASEGT. Trimming removed 5 bases from V and 4 bases from J; junction bases left unmatched: 14. The CDR3 DNA sequence: TGTGCCAGCAGTTCCACCCTGGCGGGAGGGCGACGAGAGACCCAGTACTTC. This encodes CASSSTLAGGRRETQYF.

Within the sample, this clonotype is large. The chain is built from TRBV7-8 and TRBJ2-1; 9 bases map to TRBD1. The J segment lost 1 base and the V segment lost 5 bases, leaving 3 bases of the junction unmatched. Germline values: CDR1 SGHVS, CDR2 FQNEAQ. The CDR3 length is 15 residues. The CDR3, as DNA: TGTGCCAGCAGCCACAGGGGGCTTTCCTACAATGAGCAGTTCTTC. Amino acid sequence: CASSHRGLSYNEQFF. Full variable domain (remainder filled in from reference TRBV7-8 and TRBJ2-1): GAGVSQSPRYKVAKRGQDVALRCDPISGHVSLFWYQQALGQGPEFLTYFQNEAQLDKSGLPSDRFFAERPEGSVSTLKIQRTQQEDSAVYLCASSHRGLSYNEQFFGPGTRLTVL.

This clonotype was picked up one time. The chain couples TRBV6-5 to TRBJ2-1; 8 bases are a match to TRBD2. The germline V gene has CDR1 MNHEY and CDR2 SVGAGI. This CDR3 comprises 15 residues. Trimming took 7 bases from V and 1 from J; bases not matched to a gene: 6. Written as DNA, the CDR3 is TGTGCCAGCAACCCTAGCGGGCCGTCCTACAATGAGCAGTTCTTC. Amino acid sequence: CASNPSGPSYNEQFF.

The DNA of the CDR3 is TGTGCCAGCAGCTCCAGGGCAATAAGCACAGATACGCAGTATTTT. Translation: CASSSRAISTDTQYF. The chain employs TRBV7-2 and TRBJ2-3; D possibly corresponds to TRBD1 (5 bases). V lost 4 bases, J lost 0 bases, and 11 bases lay in between. Germline assignment: CDR1 SGHTA and CDR2 FQGNSA. CDR3 length: 15 residues.

This clonotype was observed many times. The rearrangement joins TRBV7-2 to TRBJ2-3; D is perhaps TRBD2 (6 bases). The CDR3 length is 14 residues. Germline V gene data show CDR1 as SGHTA and CDR2 as FQGNSA. V lost 4 bases and J lost 0, with 8 bases in between. The CDR3 protein is CASSSSGSTDTQYF. Written as DNA, the CDR3 is TGTGCCAGCAGCTCAAGCGGGAGCACAGATACGCAGTATTTT.

This chain uses TRBV6-6 with TRBJ2-1; D is undetermined. The CDR3 consists of 11 residues. Germline V lookup: CDR1 MNHNY, CDR2 SVGAGI (reference sequence). The V end lost 6 bases, the J end lost 10 bases, and 10 bases lay between the germline ends. DNA for the CDR3: TGTGCCAGCAGGAACCTCGGGGAGCAGTTCTTC. It yields the protein CASRNLGEQFF.

The chain employs TRBV5-3 and TRBJ2-3, with D tentatively TRBD1 (6 bases). TRBV5-3 is filed as an ORF, its function uncertain. Trimming shortened V by 8 bases and J by 1 base, and 17 bases separated the two germline ends. The CDR3 covers 15 residues. In nucleotides, the CDR3 is TGTGCCAGCAGCGTACAGGGTAGCCGCACAGATACGCAGTATTTT. Translated: CASSVQGSRTDTQYF.

The J gene is TRBJ2-1, the V gene TRBV7-6; weak D call: TRBD2 (5 bases). Germline values: CDR1 SGHVS, CDR2 FNYEAQ. The CDR3 runs 13 residues. V lost 2 bases to trimming and J lost 6 bases, with 8 bases between them. The CDR3: CASSLNGGNEQFF. In DNA form, the CDR3 reads TGTGCCAGCAGCTTAAACGGAGGCAATGAGCAGTTCTTC.

The chain has TRBV6-1 and TRBJ2-2; 9 nucleotides agree with TRBD1. V dropped 1 base and J dropped 6; count of bases not matched to a gene: 0. The CDR3 runs to 14 residues. Germline lookup yields CDR1 MNHNS and CDR2 SASEGT. CDR3 nucleotide sequence: TGTGCCAGCAGTGAAGGGACAGGGGCCGGGGAGCTGTTTTTT. Translation gives CASSEGTGAGELFF.

This clonotype is labeled as medium-sized. J is TRBJ1-1 and V is TRBV7-7; no definite D call. CDR1 is SSHAT and CDR2 is FNYEAQ in the germline V gene (reference sequence). The V end was cut by 0 bases, the J end by 4 bases, with 6 bases between. The CDR3 covers 13 residues. CDR3 sequence (DNA): TGTGCCAGCAGCTTAGCGAGCAGCACTGAAGCTTTCTTT. As protein: CASSLASSTEAFF.

The chain recombines TRBV7-2 with TRBJ2-1, with 7 nucleotides matching TRBD1. The junction had 4 bases not matched to a gene; V was cut back by 2 bases and J by 3 bases. The germline V gene encodes CDR1 SGHTA and CDR2 FQGNSA. This CDR3 is built from 15 residues. The CDR3 here is CASSLSGGYYNEQFF. The CDR3 nucleotides are TGTGCCAGCAGCTTATCAGGGGGATACTACAATGAGCAGTTCTTC. Together with reference TRBV7-2 and TRBJ2-1, the CDR3 gives the full variable domain: GAGVSQSPSNKVTEKGKDVELRCDPISGHTALYWYRQSLGQGLEFLIYFQGNSAPDKSGLPSDRFSAERTGGSVSTLTIQRTQQEDSAVYLCASSLSGGYYNEQFFGPGTRLTVL.

The CDR3 DNA reads TGTGCCAGCAGTGGAGAGTTCCGGGACAGGGGGTTCTTC. It codes for CASSGEFRDRGFF. The V call is TRBV6-1, the J call TRBJ2-1; TRBD1 aligns across 10 bases. J was trimmed by 15 bases and V by 4 bases; bases with no gene match: 9. CDR1 MNHNS and CDR2 SASEGT come from the germline V gene. There are 13 residues in the CDR3.

J is TRBJ2-1 and V is TRBV7-2; no clear D gene. Germline values: CDR1 SGHTA, CDR2 FQGNSA. Trimming removed 5 bases at V and 4 bases at J, with 6 bases between. CDR3 size: 12 residues. CDR3 residues: CASSLQYNEQFF. The DNA for the CDR3 is TGTGCCAGCAGCCTCCAGTACAATGAGCAGTTCTTC.

This clonotype was detected many times. This chain links TRBV27 with TRBJ2-2; D perhaps matches TRBD2 (5 bases). Trimming stripped 7 bases from V and 5 bases from J, with 11 bases between. The CDR3 is made up of 13 amino acids. Germline values: CDR1 MNHEY, CDR2 SMNVEV (reference sequence). The CDR3: CASTLRGTGELFF. In DNA, the CDR3 is TGTGCCAGCACCCTCCGGGGAACCGGGGAGCTGTTTTTT.

This clonotype is medium-sized by share. J is TRBJ2-1 and V is TRBV11-1; 8 nucleotides align to TRBD2. Germline V gene sequence: CDR1 SGHAT, CDR2 FQDESV (reference sequence). The CDR3 is made up of 15 amino acids. J was trimmed by 7 bases and V by 1 base; bases with no gene match: 6. The CDR3 here is CASSLVGRAGNEQFF. CDR3 DNA: TGTGCCAGCAGCTTAGTCGGGAGGGCGGGGAATGAGCAGTTCTTC. Full variable domain (remainder filled in from reference TRBV11-1 and TRBJ2-1): EAEVAQSPRYKITEKSQAVAFWCDPISGHATLYWYRQILGQGPELLVQFQDESVVDDSQLPKDRFSAERLKGVDSTLKIQPAELGDSAMYLCASSLVGRAGNEQFFGPGTRLTVL.

V is TRBV6-1 and J is TRBJ2-2, with D hard to call. The CDR3 runs to 13 residues. Between the trimmed V and J ends, which lost 6 bases and 10 bases, there was a span of 15 bases. CDR1 is MNHNS and CDR2 is SASEGT in the germline V gene. The CDR3 nucleotides are TGTGCCAGCAGGAGTAGGGAAAAGAAGGAGCTGTTTTTT. Translation: CASRSREKKELFF.

This clonotype was found many times. The chain joins TRBV6-1 to TRBJ2-1, with D maybe TRBD2 (6 bases). TRBJ2-7 explains the end of the DNA better; the J call may be wrong. This CDR3 is built from 13 residues. The germline CDR1 and CDR2 sequences are MNHNS and SASEGT. The CDR3 nucleotides are TGTGCCAGCAGACCCGCGGGGTCCAACGAGCAGTACTTC. As protein: CASRPAGSNEQYF.

This clonotype was recorded many times. The chain employs TRBV28 and TRBJ2-3, with D perhaps matching TRBD1 (5 bases). The CDR3 is 11 residues long. Germline lookup yields CDR1 MDHEN and CDR2 SYDVKM. V was pared by 6 bases and J by 8 bases, with 9 bases between. CDR3 sequence (DNA): TGTGCCAGCAGGCTAGGGGCTACGCAGTATTTT. It codes for CASRLGATQYF.

This clonotype is large (0.1 to 1%) within its sample. The J gene is TRBJ2-1, the V gene TRBV6-6, with D possibly being TRBD2 (6 bases). Germline V gene lookup returns CDR1 MNHNY and CDR2 SVGAGI (reference sequence). CDR3 size: 16 residues. Deletions cut 0 bases from V and 8 bases from J, with 17 bases between. In nucleotides, the CDR3 is TGTGCCAGCAGTTACTCTATCAGTAGCGGAGGCGATGAGCAGTTCTTC. Translating gives CASSYSISSGGDEQFF.

This clonotype counts as large. The rearrangement joins TRBV7-8 to TRBJ1-2; D not resolved. V was trimmed by 4 bases and J by 7 bases, leaving 19 bases between them. The length of the CDR3 is 15 residues. In germline, CDR1 is SGHVS, CDR2 FQNEAQ. Written as DNA, the CDR3 is TGTGCCAGCAGCTCCGACAACCCCCTATCCCTTGGCTACACCTTC. Its protein is CASSSDNPLSLGYTF.